Following are 16 T cell receptor beta chains from one sample sequenced in a study of PD-1 blockade in classical Hodgkin lymphoma. No patient escaped relapse after autologous stem cell transplantation, and brentuximab vedotin exposure varied. Some clones are missing from TCRdb's copy, which holds only in-frame ones; the method was immunoSEQ multiplex PCR. The sample lists about 110,000 clones, 89% occurring once. Here the sequenced sample was peripheral blood mononuclear cells (PBMCs), taken before the second cycle of nivolumab. These TCRs come from a human donor with classical Hodgkin lymphoma.

V gene TRBV5-1 combines with J gene TRBJ1-4; maybe TRBD1 (5 bases). The CDR3 is made up of 15 amino acids. V lost 7 bases, J lost 5 bases, and 18 bases lay in between. Germline V gives CDR1 SGHRS, CDR2 YFSETQ. The CDR3 bases are TGCGCCAGCCGTTCTCAGACAGAGCTGAATGAAAAACTGTTTTTT. Translated: CASRSQTELNEKLFF.

V is TRBV5-8 and J is TRBJ2-1; 7 nucleotides align to TRBD1. Germline assignment: CDR1 SGHTS and CDR2 YDEGEE. This CDR3 contains 15 residues. V trimming: 0 bases; J trimming: 6 bases; junction bases outside the gene matches: 6. The CDR3 DNA reads as TGTGCCAGCAGCTTGGTAGGGGGCAAAGGCAATGAGCAGTTCTTC. This encodes CASSLVGGKGNEQFF.

CDR3 in amino acids: CASSIDDGTNEQFF. The CDR3 DNA reads TGTGCCAGCAGCATCGACGACGGAACAAATGAGCAGTTCTTC. The chain joins TRBV7-9 to TRBJ2-1, with D unclear. V was cut by 5 bases and J by 7 bases, with 15 bases left in between. Germline assignment: CDR1 SEHNR and CDR2 FQNEAQ (reference sequence). This CDR3 is built from 14 residues.

The chain employs TRBV7-2 and TRBJ2-7; D unresolved. Between the trimmed V and J ends, which lost 5 bases and 7 bases, there was a span of 15 bases. Germline V lookup: CDR1 SGHTA, CDR2 FQGNSA. The CDR3 has 13 amino acids. CDR3 bases: TGTGCCAGCAGCCTACGAGGAGTGCGGGAGCAGTACTTC. As protein: CASSLRGVREQYF.

The J gene is TRBJ2-7, the V gene TRBV28; 9 nucleotides align to TRBD2. J was trimmed by 4 bases and V by 2 bases; bases with no gene match: 9. Germline V gene sequence: CDR1 MDHEN, CDR2 SYDVKM. The CDR3 contains 16 residues. CDR3 DNA: TGTGCCAGCAGTTTAATCTCGCGGGAGGGAAGGTACGAGCAGTACTTC. Protein: CASSLISREGRYEQYF.

The chain joins TRBV19 to TRBJ2-1; D is uncertain. CDR1 and CDR2 from the germline V gene are LNHDA and SQIVND (reference sequence). V was clipped by 4 bases and J by 8 bases, with 24 bases between them. This CDR3 region has 17 residues. The CDR3 nucleotides are TGTGCCAGTAGTACGAACACGTGGCAGACCCCAGCTCATGAGCAGTTCTTC. Encoded protein: CASSTNTWQTPAHEQFF. The full variable domain, rest sourced from reference TRBV19 and TRBJ2-1, is DGGITQSPKYLFRKEGQNVTLSCEQNLNHDAMYWYRQDPGQGLRLIYYSQIVNDFQKGDIAEGYSVSREKKESFPLTVTSAQKNPTAFYLCASSTNTWQTPAHEQFFGPGTRLTVL.

This chain connects TRBV6-5 to TRBJ2-1, with a tentative D call TRBD1 (5 bases). Germline CDR1 is MNHEY and CDR2 is SVGAGI. The CDR3 sequence is 13 residues long. V lost 8 bases and J lost 9, with 17 bases in between. The CDR3 nucleotides read TGTGCCAGCCGCACTGGGGCCCCCGGTGAGCAGTTCTTC. Its protein is CASRTGAPGEQFF.

The chain uses TRBV7-2 and TRBJ2-1; TRBD2 matches 14 bases. Trimming took 5 bases from V and 5 from J; bases not matched to a gene: 2. Per germline, CDR1 SGHTA and CDR2 FQGNSA. This CDR3 region has 15 residues. The DNA for the CDR3 is TGTGCCAGCAGCCAGGGACTAGCGGGAGACAATGAGCAGTTCTTC. This encodes CASSQGLAGDNEQFF.

The V and J genes are TRBV9 and TRBJ2-5; 14 bases match TRBD2. The V gene end was trimmed by 2 bases and the J gene end by 5 bases; junction bases not matched to a gene: 8. The CDR3 covers 17 residues. The germline gives CDR1 SGDLS, CDR2 YYNGEE. Here the CDR3 DNA reads TGTGCCAGCAGCGTGGGGACTAGCGGGAGTGCGTGGGAGACCCAGTACTTC. Its translation: CASSVGTSGSAWETQYF. The variable domain in full, with the rest retrieved from reference TRBV9 and TRBJ2-5, is DSGVTQTPKHLITATGQRVTLRCSPRSGDLSVYWYQQSLDQGLQFLIQYYNGEERAKGNILERFSAQQFPDLHSELNLSSLELGDSALYFCASSVGTSGSAWETQYFGPGTRLLVL.

The chain joins TRBV5-4 to TRBJ2-7; no clear D. Germline CDR1 is SGHNT and CDR2 is YYREEE (reference sequence). This CDR3 region has 14 residues. Trimming stripped 0 bases from V and 2 bases from J, with 9 bases between. This CDR3 reads CASSLEGNPYEQYF. CDR3 coding DNA: TGTGCCAGCAGCTTGGAGGGAAACCCCTACGAGCAGTACTTC. The full variable domain, its missing parts supplied by reference TRBV5-4 and TRBJ2-7, is ETGVTQSPTHLIKTRGQQVTLRCSSQSGHNTVSWYQQALGQGPQFIFQYYREEENGRGNFPPRFSGLQFPNYSSELNVNALELDDSALYLCASSLEGNPYEQYFGPGTRLTVT.

V usage is TRBV6-1 and J usage is TRBJ2-3, with 8 bases lining up with TRBD1. V lost 3 bases and J lost 0; bases outside the gene matches: 8. The CDR3 loop spans 17 amino acids. CDR1 and CDR2 from the germline V gene are MNHNS and SASEGT. CDR3 sequence (DNA): TGTGCCAGCAGTGATGGACAGGGCAGCTTAAGCACAGATACGCAGTATTTT. Its translation is CASSDGQGSLSTDTQYF.

The chain carries TRBV6-5 and TRBJ2-3; D is undetermined. The germline V gene has CDR1 MNHEY and CDR2 SVGAGI. There are 15 residues in the CDR3. V shed 0 bases and J shed 0 bases, with 7 bases lying between them. In nucleotides, the CDR3 is TGTGCCAGCAGTTACTCCGGACCTAGCACAGATACGCAGTATTTT. Encoded protein: CASSYSGPSTDTQYF.

This chain uses TRBV6-1 with TRBJ2-7; D not resolved. In germline, CDR1 is MNHNS, CDR2 SASEGT. V was clipped by 7 bases and J by 7 bases, with 11 bases between them. The CDR3 is 11 residues long. CDR3 in amino acids: CASTDVGEQYF. CDR3 sequence (DNA): TGTGCCAGCACCGATGTGGGGGAGCAGTACTTC.

The V call is TRBV5-8, the J call TRBJ2-1; a weak D match, TRBD1 (6 bases). This CDR3 has 14 amino acids. Germline V gene lookup returns CDR1 SGHTS and CDR2 YDEGEE. Trimming removed 4 bases from V and 8 bases from J, with 16 bases in between. The DNA for the CDR3 is TGTGCCAGCAGCCCCGGGACATTTCGGGATGAGCAGTTCTTC. Translation: CASSPGTFRDEQFF. The variable domain in full, with the rest retrieved from reference TRBV5-8 and TRBJ2-1, is EAGVTQSPTHLIKTRGQQATLRCSPISGHTSVYWYQQALGLGLQFLLWYDEGEERNRGNFPPRFSGRQFPNYSSELNVNALELEDSALYLCASSPGTFRDEQFFGPGTRLTVL.

CDR3 protein: CASSQHQENTEAFF. The CDR3 DNA sequence: TGTGCCAGCAGCCAACACCAAGAGAACACTGAAGCTTTCTTT. The rearrangement links TRBV5-8 to TRBJ1-1; D not certain. Trimming cost V 4 bases and J 1 base, with 11 bases left between them. Germline values: CDR1 SGHTS, CDR2 YDEGEE. This CDR3 has 14 residues.

This clone was seen a single time. The chain joins TRBV28 to TRBJ1-2, with D perhaps matching TRBD1 (5 bases). The germline V gene has CDR1 MDHEN and CDR2 SYDVKM. This CDR3 has 16 residues. V was cut by 4 bases and J by 6 bases, with 21 bases left in between. The CDR3 region is CASSSSQAGSGNGYTF. In DNA form, the CDR3 reads TGTGCCAGCAGTTCAAGTCAGGCAGGGAGTGGCAATGGCTACACCTTC.